The 32 T cell receptor beta chains reported below all come from one sample, sequenced in a study of tumor-infiltrating lymphocytes in localized non-small cell lung cancer (dated by TCRdb to 2020 to 2022). Libraries were built with the immunoSEQ multiplex PCR assay. TCRdb took this table from immuneACCESS and kept in-frame rearrangements with V and J called. Such tables lack part of the clones; where checked against another copy, unresolved V genes explain under half of the gap, and the rest is unexplained. The sample includes around 15,000 clones, with about three quarters observed a single time. Jointly, the top ten make up 6.5% of the sample. Sequenced input: lung tumor tissue. These receptors all come from a human donor with non-small cell lung cancer.

This clone qualifies as large. The rearrangement links TRBV19 to TRBJ2-7, with D unresolved. The CDR3 length is 14 residues. The V end lost 3 bases, the J end lost 2 bases, and 11 bases lay between the germline ends. From germline, CDR1 is LNHDA and CDR2 SQIVND (reference sequence). DNA of the CDR3: TGTGCCAGTAGTATTGAGTTCTCAGCCTACGAGCAGTACTTC. Translated, it gives CASSIEFSAYEQYF.

In its sample, this clone was seen a few times. The V gene is TRBV12-5, the J gene TRBJ2-1, with 7 bases fitting TRBD2. Germline V gives CDR1 LGHNT, CDR2 FRNRAP. This CDR3 is 17 amino acids long. J lost 2 bases, V lost 4 bases, and 11 bases had no gene match. The chain's CDR3 is CASGSATGRGAYNEQFF. The CDR3 DNA reads as TGTGCTAGTGGTTCCGCCACTGGTCGGGGGGCCTACAATGAGCAGTTCTTC.

This chain uses TRBV2 with TRBJ2-7; a possible D gene is TRBD1 (6 bases). Germline assignment: CDR1 SNHLY and CDR2 FYNNEI. Trimming stripped 10 bases from V and 0 bases from J, with 13 bases between. The CDR3 spans 13 residues. In DNA, the CDR3 is TGTGCCAACCTGGACAGCAGCTCCTACGAGCAGTACTTC. Protein product: CANLDSSSYEQYF.

V and J are TRBV5-1 and TRBJ2-7; 12 bases line up with TRBD1. Losses at the gene ends were 3 bases for V and 4 bases for J; bases not matched to a gene: 2. Germline-derived CDR1 and CDR2 are SGHRS and YFSETQ. There are 14 residues in the CDR3. CDR3 sequence (DNA): TGCGCCAGCAGCTCGGGACAGGGGGCGTACGAGCAGTACTTC. Its protein is CASSSGQGAYEQYF. Filled out from reference TRBV5-1 and TRBJ2-7, the complete variable domain reads KAGVTQTPRYLIKTRGQQVTLSCSPISGHRSVSWYQQTPGQGLQFLFEYFSETQRNKGNFPGRFSGRQFSNSRSEMNVSTLELGDSALYLCASSSGQGAYEQYFGPGTRLTVT.

In its sample, this clone was seen a few times. The rearrangement joins TRBV7-2 to TRBJ1-6, with 8 bases matching TRBD1. V trimming: 4 bases; J trimming: 8 bases; junction bases outside the gene matches: 7. Germline V gene data show CDR1 as SGHTA and CDR2 as FQGNSA. CDR3 length: 15 amino acids. Here the CDR3 reads CASSSTGVFHSPLHF. CDR3 in DNA: TGTGCCAGCAGCTCGACAGGGGTGTTCCATTCACCCCTCCACTTT.

This clone came up a few times. The V and J genes are TRBV28 and TRBJ2-7; D uncertain. The CDR3 runs 12 residues. Germline values: CDR1 MDHEN, CDR2 SYDVKM. V lost 2 bases and J lost 3, with 5 bases in between. The CDR3: CASSLNFYEQYF. CDR3 DNA: TGTGCCAGCAGTTTAAACTTCTACGAGCAGTACTTC.

This clone is medium-sized within its sample. The V and J genes are TRBV19 and TRBJ1-2; 7 nucleotides align to TRBD1. CDR1 and CDR2 from the germline V gene are LNHDA and SQIVND (reference sequence). The CDR3 length is 13 residues. Losses at the gene ends were 4 bases for V and 4 bases for J; bases not matched to a gene: 3. CDR3 sequence (DNA): TGTGCCAGTAGTAGACAGGGAGGCTATGGCTACACCTTC. It codes for CASSRQGGYGYTF.

This clone appeared once. The rearrangement uses TRBV11-3 and TRBJ2-7; 8 bases align to TRBD2. V shed 3 bases and J 7 bases; nucleotides not matched to a gene: 8. Per germline, CDR1 SGHNT and CDR2 YENEEA. CDR3 length equals 14 residues. The CDR3 loop is CASSFTSGGGEQYF. CDR3 DNA sequence: TGTGCCAGCAGCTTTACTAGCGGAGGCGGGGAGCAGTACTTC.

The rearrangement links TRBV18 to TRBJ2-5; 11 bases fit TRBD2. The V gene's germline CDR1 is KGHSH and CDR2 LQKENI. Trimming removed 5 bases from V and 11 bases from J; junction bases left unmatched: 10. This CDR3 region has 14 residues. CDR3 sequence (DNA): TGTGCCAGCTCAGGCACTAGCGGGAGTGATGAGCAGTACTTC. This codes for CASSGTSGSDEQYF.

This rearrangement joins TRBV6-5 to TRBJ2-3, with D tentatively TRBD1 (5 bases). Trimming took off 6 bases at V and 1 base at J, with 14 bases between the two ends. Germline lookup yields CDR1 MNHEY and CDR2 SVGAGI. The CDR3 extends over 15 amino acids. The CDR3 coding sequence is TGTGCCAGCAGGAAGAGCGCACAGGGCACAGATACGCAGTATTTT. Its translation is CASRKSAQGTDTQYF.

The chain links TRBV5-1 to TRBJ2-3, with D perhaps matching TRBD2 (5 bases). CDR1 is SGHRS and CDR2 is YFSETQ in the germline V gene. The CDR3 loop spans 12 amino acids. V shed 5 bases and J shed 6 bases, with 10 bases lying between them. The CDR3 sequence is CASSSGSDTQYF. The CDR3 region has the DNA TGCGCCAGCAGTTCGGGGTCCGATACGCAGTATTTT.

J is TRBJ2-2 and V is TRBV7-2, with D possibly matching TRBD2 (6 bases). In germline, CDR1 is SGHTA, CDR2 FQGNSA. V dropped 1 base and J dropped 7 bases, with 10 bases sitting between them. This CDR3 is built from 14 residues. Here the CDR3 reads CASSLGGTFGELFF. In nucleotides, the CDR3 is TGTGCCAGCAGCTTAGGGGGGACTTTCGGGGAGCTGTTTTTT.

J is TRBJ2-7 and V is TRBV19; TRBD1 aligns across 8 bases. The V gene's germline CDR1 is LNHDA and CDR2 SQIVND (reference sequence). Trimming took 6 bases from V and 0 from J; bases not matched to a gene: 4. The CDR3 covers 14 residues. This CDR3 is CASSNDRGSYEQYF. The CDR3 nucleotides read TGTGCCAGTAGCAACGACAGGGGCTCCTACGAGCAGTACTTC.

The CDR3 protein is CASTLAGGTDTQYF. The CDR3, as DNA: TGTGCCAGCACACTAGCGGGGGGCACAGATACGCAGTATTTT. The chain combines TRBV28 with TRBJ2-3; 11 nucleotides match TRBD2. Trimming took 7 bases from V and 1 from J; bases not matched to a gene: 1. The CDR3 is 14 residues long. The V gene's germline CDR1 is MDHEN and CDR2 SYDVKM. Using reference TRBV28 and TRBJ2-3 for the parts outside the CDR3, the full variable domain is DVKVTQSSRYLVKRTGEKVFLECVQDMDHENMFWYRQDPGLGLRLIYFSYDVKMKEKGDIPEGYSVSREKKERFSLILESASTNQTSMYLCASTLAGGTDTQYFGPGTRLTVL.

The count of this clone is one. This sequence joins TRBV19 and TRBJ2-2, with D uncertain. V lost 5 bases, J lost 0 bases, and 13 bases lay in between. In germline, CDR1 is LNHDA, CDR2 SQIVND (reference sequence). This CDR3 has 16 residues. CDR3 DNA: TGTGCCAGTAGTTCTAAAGGCAGCGCGAACACCGGGGAGCTGTTTTTT. It is translated as CASSSKGSANTGELFF.

The rearrangement links TRBV28 to TRBJ2-7, with a weak D call TRBD1 (6 bases). The CDR3 is made up of 15 amino acids. CDR1 MDHEN and CDR2 SYDVKM come from the germline V gene. V was clipped by 7 bases and J by 3 bases, with 19 bases between them. CDR3: CASTTPAQGRYEQYF. The CDR3 DNA is TGTGCCAGCACCACCCCGGCACAGGGCCGCTACGAGCAGTACTTC.

This clone occurred a few times. CDR3 sequence reads: CASSVGQGGSKQYF. DNA of the CDR3: TGTGCCAGCAGCGTAGGACAGGGAGGGTCCAAGCAGTACTTC. The chain couples TRBV9 to TRBJ2-7; possibly TRBD1 or TRBD2 for D (7 bases each). This CDR3 has 14 amino acids. V lost 0 bases and J 8 bases, leaving 15 bases between the germline ends. Germline loops: CDR1 SGDLS, CDR2 YYNGEE.

The V gene is TRBV18, the J gene TRBJ2-5; D may match TRBD1 or TRBD2 (5 bases each). The CDR3 is 15 amino acids. The germline V and J ends were trimmed by 6 bases and 5 bases, with 19 bases remaining between them. Germline CDR1 reads KGHSH; CDR2 reads LQKENI. CDR3 sequence reads: CASSPRRGDRETQYF. In nucleotides, the CDR3 is TGTGCCAGCTCCCCCAGGAGAGGGGACCGGGAGACCCAGTACTTC.

The chain recombines TRBV29-1 with TRBJ1-5, with D possibly TRBD1 on 5 matching bases. The V gene lost 6 bases and the J gene lost 7 bases, with 13 bases spanning the gap. The CDR3 is made up of 12 amino acids. Per the germline V gene, CDR1 is SQVTM and CDR2 is ANQGSEA. As DNA, the CDR3 is TGCAGCGTAGGGACCGGGGAACAGCCCCAGCATTTT. The encoded protein is CSVGTGEQPQHF.

The chain has TRBV5-6 and TRBJ1-1; 7 nucleotides align to TRBD1. The V segment lost 3 bases and the J segment 1 base; nucleotides outside the gene matches: 3. This CDR3 region has 14 residues. Germline-derived CDR1 and CDR2 are SGHDT and YYEEEE. In DNA, the CDR3 is TGTGCCAGCAGCTCAACAGGGGCGAACACTGAAGCTTTCTTT. Its translation is CASSSTGANTEAFF.

The chain links TRBV10-3 to TRBJ1-4, with D tentatively TRBD1 (6 bases). Germline CDR1 ENHRY, CDR2 SYGVKD. Deletions cut 8 bases from V and 5 bases from J, with 12 bases between. The CDR3 contains 13 residues. CDR3 in amino acids: CAIRRGENEKLFF. The CDR3 nucleotides read TGTGCCATCCGTAGGGGGGAAAATGAAAAACTGTTTTTT.

In its sample, this clone ranks as medium-sized. The CDR3 DNA reads as TGCGCCAGCAGCTTGGGGACAGGCTACGAGCAGTACTTC. Translated: CASSLGTGYEQYF. The chain has TRBV5-1 and TRBJ2-7; 7 nucleotides agree with TRBD1. Germline values: CDR1 SGHRS, CDR2 YFSETQ. V dropped 0 bases and J dropped 3; count of bases not matched to a gene: 0. This CDR3 has 13 residues.

The chain links TRBV6-6 to TRBJ2-7; 8 bases fit TRBD1. J was trimmed by 5 bases and V by 5 bases; bases with no gene match: 8. This CDR3 contains 14 residues. In germline, CDR1 is MNHNY, CDR2 SVGAGI (reference sequence). The CDR3 loop reads CASSPGTGGHEQYF. CDR3 sequence (DNA): TGTGCCAGCAGTCCGGGGACAGGAGGCCACGAGCAGTACTTC.

V usage is TRBV7-9 and J usage is TRBJ1-3, with D possibly TRBD1 on 6 matching bases. Germline CDR1 reads SEHNR; CDR2 reads FQNEAQ (reference sequence). The CDR3 has 16 amino acids. The V gene lost 2 bases and the J gene lost 0 bases, with 11 bases spanning the gap. CDR3 in DNA: TGTGCCAGCAGCTTAAACAGGGCCCACTCTGGAAACACCATATATTTT. Its protein product is CASSLNRAHSGNTIYF.

The gene calls are TRBV15 and TRBJ1-5; D may be TRBD1 (5 bases). Looked up from germline, CDR1 is LNHNV and CDR2 is YYDKDF (reference sequence). Trimming cost V 0 bases and J 4 bases, with 10 bases left between them. The CDR3 has 15 residues. CDR3: CATSRDQGVNQPQHF. The CDR3 DNA reads as TGTGCCACCAGCAGAGATCAGGGCGTGAATCAGCCCCAGCATTTT.

The V gene is TRBV10-1, the J gene TRBJ1-3; the D gene is possibly TRBD1 (6 bases). Per germline, CDR1 WNHNN and CDR2 SYGVQD (reference sequence). The CDR3 totals 15 residues. Trimming left V 6 bases short and J 5 bases short, with 17 bases between. Here the CDR3 DNA reads TGCGCCAGCAGCCCCGGGACATCAACACGAAACACCATATATTTT. Its protein product is CASSPGTSTRNTIYF.

The table lists this clone with a few counts. V is TRBV28 and J is TRBJ2-7; 7 bases match TRBD2. This CDR3 region has 15 residues. Germline V lookup: CDR1 MDHEN, CDR2 SYDVKM. V dropped 3 bases and J dropped 4; count of bases not matched to a gene: 9. The CDR3, as DNA: TGTGCCAGCAGTTTGGGAGGGTCGCGAGGATACGAGCAGTACTTC. This codes for CASSLGGSRGYEQYF.

The chain recombines TRBV5-3 with TRBJ2-1, with TRBD2 identical over 8 bases. TRBV5-3 is known as an ORF, though its function is uncertain. Trimming took 4 bases from V and 1 from J; bases not matched to a gene: 16. CDR3 length: 19 amino acids. This chain's CDR3 is CARSPVGLAHPFSYNEQFF. The CDR3 DNA reads as TGTGCCAGAAGCCCGGTAGGACTAGCCCACCCTTTTTCCTACAATGAGCAGTTCTTC.

This clone is medium-sized by share. This chain connects TRBV30 to TRBJ1-1, with no clear D. The CDR3 consists of 14 residues. V was shortened by 4 bases and J by 0 bases, with 12 bases between the two germline ends. Germline CDR1 is GTSNPN and CDR2 is SVGIG (reference sequence). The CDR3 DNA reads TGTGCCTGGATTCTTTCGGCCATGAACACTGAAGCTTTCTTT. Protein sequence: CAWILSAMNTEAFF.

The gene calls are TRBV5-1 and TRBJ1-1; no clear D gene. The V and J ends lost 2 bases and 1 base respectively, with 12 bases between them. Germline V lookup: CDR1 SGHRS, CDR2 YFSETQ. The CDR3 contains 15 residues. The CDR3 here is CASSFRSGGNTEAFF. The CDR3 DNA follows: TGCGCCAGCAGCTTTAGGTCCGGTGGGAACACTGAAGCTTTCTTT.

This clone was detected a few times. This chain uses TRBV7-8 with TRBJ1-2; D gene uncertain. CDR3 length: 13 amino acids. Germline CDR1 SGHVS, CDR2 FQNEAQ. V was trimmed by 4 bases and J by 7 bases, leaving 13 bases between them. CDR3 sequence reads: CASSSQSSSGYTF. In DNA form, the CDR3 reads TGTGCCAGCAGCTCCCAGTCGTCTTCTGGCTACACCTTC.

The gene calls are TRBV10-3 and TRBJ1-4; D unclear. This CDR3 comprises 15 residues. CDR1 is ENHRY, CDR2 SYGVKD, per germline. Deletions cut 4 bases from V and 10 bases from J, with 19 bases between. The CDR3 coding sequence is TGTGCCATCAGTGCGGTCGGGCCGGAAAGTGGAAAACTGTTTTTT. This translates into CAISAVGPESGKLFF.